These 20 T cell receptor beta chains came from one sample sequenced in a study of vaccination and CD4 T cells after COVID-19. Scientists ran DNA taken from cultured CD4+ T cells through the Oncomine TCR Beta short-read assay for sequencing. MiXCR, applied by TCRdb to the PCR reads, yields one record per CDR3 protein. The sample carries about 25,000 distinct CDR3 sequences, about 29% recorded once. Antigen specificity for these receptors is unknown. The time point is: late sampling 161 to 241 days after vaccination in a few convalescent patients. Noted treatment: roughly 11-day PBMC culture with coronavirus spike peptide pools or control peptides (ViraFEST assay). Here the sequenced sample was CD4+ T cells from blood, cultured in vitro, taken about 7 months after SARS-CoV-2 vaccination. These receptors were collected from a human donor who had recovered from COVID-19.

This clonotype was recorded a few times. The gene calls are TRBV20-1 and TRBJ2-7; 12 positions agree with TRBD2. Germline V gene data show CDR1 as DFQATT and CDR2 as SNEGSKA (reference sequence). CDR3 length: 16 amino acids. V lost 2 bases and J lost 3; bases outside the gene matches: 8. The CDR3 bases are TGCAGTGCTAGACCTAGGACTAGCGGGATTGTCTACGAGCAGTACTTC. Translation gives CSARPRTSGIVYEQYF.

The chain has TRBV2 and TRBJ2-7; the D is unclear. Trimming left V 5 bases short and J 2 bases short, with 7 bases between. Germline V gene data show CDR1 as SNHLY and CDR2 as FYNNEI. CDR3 length equals 12 residues. The CDR3 here is CASSISPYEQYF. CDR3 coding DNA: TGTGCCAGCAGTATCTCTCCCTACGAGCAGTACTTC. Filled out from reference TRBV2 and TRBJ2-7, the complete variable domain reads EPEVTQTPSHQVTQMGQEVILRCVPISNHLYFYWYRQILGQKVEFLVSFYNNEISEKSEIFDDQFSVERPDGSNFTLKIRSTKLEDSAMYFCASSISPYEQYFGPGTRLTVT.

This rearrangement joins TRBV7-9 to TRBJ1-1, with D perhaps TRBD1 (6 bases). The germline gives CDR1 SEHNR, CDR2 FQNEAQ (reference sequence). Trimming left V 1 base short and J 4 bases short, with 10 bases between. This CDR3 spans 14 amino acids. The CDR3 loop reads CASSLGQGSTEAFF. CDR3 bases: TGTGCCAGCAGCTTAGGCCAGGGGAGCACTGAAGCTTTCTTT.

The chain couples TRBV2 to TRBJ1-5; no clear D. The CDR3 has 15 amino acids. Germline CDR1 and CDR2: SNHLY and FYNNEI. V shed 5 bases and J shed 4 bases, with 15 bases lying between them. The CDR3 DNA is TGTGCCAGCAGTTCCCGGGCCCCATGGAATCAGCCCCAGCATTTT. As protein: CASSSRAPWNQPQHF.

V gene TRBV7-6 combines with J gene TRBJ2-7; 8 bases are shared with TRBD2. CDR3 length: 12 amino acids. Germline-derived CDR1 and CDR2 are SGHVS and FNYEAQ. J gave up 7 bases and V 5 bases, and 4 bases lay outside the gene matches. CDR3 sequence: CASSPTGGEQYF. The CDR3 region has the DNA TGTGCCAGCAGCCCCACGGGAGGGGAGCAGTACTTC.

This clonotype is a singleton in its sample. The V and J genes are TRBV12-3 or TRBV12-4 and TRBJ2-5; a possible D gene is TRBD2 (6 bases). This CDR3 has 14 residues. The ends were cut back, 2 bases at V and 5 bases at J, with 12 bases in the middle. CDR3 coding DNA: TGTGCCAGCAGTTTATCGGGAGTGGCCGAGACCCAGTACTTC. Its translation: CASSLSGVAETQYF.

This chain connects TRBV28 to TRBJ1-5; maybe TRBD1 (5 bases). The germline V gene has CDR1 MDHEN and CDR2 SYDVKM. The V and J ends lost 11 bases and 1 base respectively, with 12 bases between them. There are 13 residues in the CDR3. The CDR3 DNA follows: TGTGCCGGGAGGGGAGGGAGCAATCAGCCCCAGCATTTT. Encoded protein: CAGRGGSNQPQHF.

V is TRBV7-3 and J is TRBJ1-1; D possibly corresponds to TRBD1 (5 bases). The V end lost 2 bases, the J end lost 2 bases, and 9 bases lay between the germline ends. The CDR3 runs 14 residues. Looked up from germline, CDR1 is SGHTA and CDR2 is FQGTGA. The CDR3 nucleotides are TGTGCCAGCAGCTTACACCAGGGAAACACTGAAGCTTTCTTT. It yields the protein CASSLHQGNTEAFF.

The V call is TRBV28, the J call TRBJ1-5, with D unresolved. Looked up from germline, CDR1 is MDHEN and CDR2 is SYDVKM. There are 14 residues in the CDR3. V dropped 11 bases and J dropped 4 bases, with 18 bases sitting between them. Here the CDR3 DNA reads TGTGCCGCCAAGACCGTCTTGGGGAATCAGCCCCAGCATTTT. Translated, it gives CAAKTVLGNQPQHF.

V is TRBV20-1 and J is TRBJ2-5; the D gene is possibly TRBD2 (6 bases). Germline V gene sequence: CDR1 DFQATT, CDR2 SNEGSKA (reference sequence). Trimming removed 6 bases from V and 4 bases from J, with 12 bases in between. The CDR3 runs to 12 residues. The CDR3 bases are TGCAGTGCAACCAGCGGGTCAGAGACCCAGTACTTC. Residues: CSATSGSETQYF.

This clonotype was counted between two and nine times. The CDR3 sequence is CASSPSGRGEQYF. The CDR3 coding sequence is TGTGCCAGCAGCCCGTCGGGGAGAGGCGAGCAGTACTTC. V gene TRBV7-3 combines with J gene TRBJ2-7, with a weak D call TRBD2 (5 bases). The V and J ends lost 5 bases and 6 bases respectively, with 14 bases between them. The CDR3 is 13 amino acids. The germline V gene has CDR1 SGHTA and CDR2 FQGTGA.

For the CDR3, the DNA is TGTGCCAGCAGTGCTAACTCCTACGAGCAGTACTTC. Translated: CASSANSYEQYF. The V call is TRBV2, the J call TRBJ2-7; D remains unclear. The germline V gene encodes CDR1 SNHLY and CDR2 FYNNEI. V lost 4 bases and J lost 0, with 4 bases in between. CDR3 length: 12 residues. Variable domain in full (rest from reference TRBV2 and TRBJ2-7): EPEVTQTPSHQVTQMGQEVILRCVPISNHLYFYWYRQILGQKVEFLVSFYNNEISEKSEIFDDQFSVERPDGSNFTLKIRSTKLEDSAMYFCASSANSYEQYFGPGTRLTVT.

The genes are TRBV5-1 and TRBJ2-5; D gene unclear. V was shortened by 1 base and J by 3 bases, with 10 bases between the two germline ends. From germline, CDR1 is SGHRS and CDR2 YFSETQ. The CDR3 runs 14 residues. In DNA form, the CDR3 reads TGCGCCAGCAGCTTGTGGGGTTCGGAAGAGACCCAGTACTTC. Translated: CASSLWGSEETQYF. The whole variable domain, remainder taken from reference TRBV5-1 and TRBJ2-5, is KAGVTQTPRYLIKTRGQQVTLSCSPISGHRSVSWYQQTPGQGLQFLFEYFSETQRNKGNFPGRFSGRQFSNSRSEMNVSTLELGDSALYLCASSLWGSEETQYFGPGTRLLVL.

Relative to its sample, this clonotype is medium-sized. The CDR3 nucleotides are TGTGCCACCAGCAGAGAGGCTCTCTCCTATGGCTACACCTTC. Protein: CATSREALSYGYTF. J is TRBJ1-2 and V is TRBV15; no definite D call. Germline lookup yields CDR1 LNHNV and CDR2 YYDKDF (reference sequence). V dropped 0 bases and J dropped 4 bases, with 9 bases sitting between them. The CDR3 runs 14 residues.

The chain combines TRBV10-3 with TRBJ2-7; 13 bases align to TRBD2. Trimming took 5 bases from V and 5 from J; bases not matched to a gene: 3. Germline V gene sequence: CDR1 ENHRY, CDR2 SYGVKD. CDR3 size: 14 residues. CDR3 protein: CAISTSGRGNEQYF. The CDR3 DNA reads TGTGCCATCAGTACTAGCGGGAGGGGGAACGAGCAGTACTTC.

This chain uses TRBV7-7 with TRBJ2-7; 7 bases fit TRBD2. V was clipped by 1 base and J by 7 bases; unmatched bases: 4. CDR1 and CDR2 (germline): SSHAT, FNYEAQ (reference sequence). There are 13 residues in the CDR3. DNA of the CDR3: TGTGCCAGCAGCTTAGGCGGGAGTGGTGAGCAGTACTTC. It encodes CASSLGGSGEQYF.

In this sample, this clonotype turned up once. This rearrangement joins TRBV19 to TRBJ2-3; 7 nucleotides line up with TRBD2. CDR3 length equals 15 residues. In germline, CDR1 is LNHDA, CDR2 SQIVND (reference sequence). The J segment lost 0 bases and the V segment lost 3 bases, leaving 3 bases of the junction unmatched. This CDR3 reads CASSMLAASTDTQYF. In DNA, the CDR3 is TGTGCCAGTAGTATGCTAGCGGCTAGCACAGATACGCAGTATTTT.

This clonotype was seen only a few times. This chain uses TRBV6-5 with TRBJ2-5, with 8 bases aligning to TRBD2. The CDR3 contains 15 residues. Germline CDR1 is MNHEY and CDR2 is SVGAGI. J gave up 4 bases and V 0 bases, and 4 bases lay outside the gene matches. Written as DNA, the CDR3 is TGTGCCAGCAGTTACTCCGGGAGGGCCGGAGAGACCCAGTACTTC. It encodes CASSYSGRAGETQYF.

V usage is TRBV7-3 and J usage is TRBJ2-3, with D perhaps matching TRBD2 (5 bases). CDR1 and CDR2 from the germline V gene are SGHTA and FQGTGA. This CDR3 is built from 12 residues. The germline V and J ends were trimmed by 5 bases and 9 bases, with 12 bases remaining between them. CDR3: CASSRGSGTQYF. The CDR3 DNA reads as TGTGCCAGCAGCCGCGGATCGGGGACGCAGTATTTT.

This clonotype was recorded a few times. The J gene is TRBJ2-3, the V gene TRBV20-1, with a possible D match to TRBD2 (5 bases). Looked up from germline, CDR1 is DFQATT and CDR2 is SNEGSKA (reference sequence). Trimming removed 3 bases at V and 4 bases at J, with 14 bases between. This CDR3 is built from 14 residues. The CDR3 DNA reads TGCAGTGCTAGTCGGACTCAAGTCCCAGATACGCAGTATTTT. Amino acids: CSASRTQVPDTQYF.